The entry below gives a single T cell receptor (beta chain) sequence along with its context. The data were obtained in a study of OX40 agonist ivuxolimab in advanced cancers. Profiling relied on immunoSEQ multiplex PCR, and the TCRdb table lists in-frame clones only, not all of them. The table includes 80,000 to 95,000 clones, around nine tenths detected once. The TCR was taken from an adult with an advanced solid tumor such as melanoma, head and neck, liver or kidney cancer. This specimen consisted of CD4+ or CD8+ T cells sorted from blood, obtained in a trial of the OX40 agonist ivuxolimab.

The CDR3 loop reads CASFRTGATGEETQYF. The CDR3 bases are TGTGCCAGCTTTAGGACAGGGGCTACGGGAGAAGAGACCCAGTACTTC. The chain carries TRBV6-6 and TRBJ2-5; 9 bases agree with TRBD1. Germline values: CDR1 MNHNY, CDR2 SVGAGI (reference sequence). V was pared by 8 bases and J by 3 bases, with 13 bases of the junction left unmatched. The CDR3 runs to 16 residues.